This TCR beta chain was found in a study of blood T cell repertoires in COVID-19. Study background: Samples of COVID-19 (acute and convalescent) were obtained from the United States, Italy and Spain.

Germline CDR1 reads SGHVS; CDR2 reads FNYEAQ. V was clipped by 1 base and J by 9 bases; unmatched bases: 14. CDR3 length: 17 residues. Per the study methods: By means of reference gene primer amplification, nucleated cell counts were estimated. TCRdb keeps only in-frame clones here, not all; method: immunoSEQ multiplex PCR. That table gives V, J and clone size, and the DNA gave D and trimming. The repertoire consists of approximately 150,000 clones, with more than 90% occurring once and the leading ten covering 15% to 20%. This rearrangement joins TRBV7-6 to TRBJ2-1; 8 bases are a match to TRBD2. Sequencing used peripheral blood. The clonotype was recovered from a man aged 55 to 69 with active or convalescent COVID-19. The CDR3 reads CASSLVPVSGGPGEQFF. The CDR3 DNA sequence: TGTGCCAGCAGCTTAGTCCCGGTTTCGGGAGGGCCGGGTGAGCAGTTCTTC. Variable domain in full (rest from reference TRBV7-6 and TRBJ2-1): GAGVSQSPRYKVTKRGQDVALRCDPISGHVSLYWYRQALGQGPEFLTYFNYEAQQDKSGLPNDRFSAERPEGSISTLTIQRTEQRDSAMYRCASSLVPVSGGPGEQFFGPGTRLTVL.